This T cell receptor (beta chain) appears in the sequencing data of a study of regulatory T cells in long-lasting Graves disease (dated by TCRdb to the early 2020s). General notes on the study: Antithyroid drugs had been taken for less than 3 months by newly diagnosed Graves' disease patients. Patients with persistent Graves' disease were compared with patients with newly diagnosed Graves' disease using TCR sequencing and RNA sequencing of peripheral blood. The study took place in China and was registered as a clinical trial. A total of around 33 samples were covered by TCR sequencing, comprising roughly 13 persistent and around 20 newly diagnosed Graves' disease patients.

The sample's time point, from its label and the paper: newly diagnosed GD, antithyroid drugs for less than 3 months. RNA was extracted from PBMCs in TRIzol for both TCR sequencing and RNA sequencing. Graves' disease was diagnosed according to American Thyroid Association guidelines. Patients for the study were recruited at an endocrinology department in Xi'an, China. Each patient gave 7.5 to 10 milliliters of peripheral blood, collected in an EDTA anticoagulant tube. PBMCs were isolated by Ficoll Paque Plus density gradient separation without further T cell sorting. An Agilent 2100 Bioanalyzer and agarose gel were used to check RNA quality, and a NanoDrop 2000 was used to measure RNA concentration. The library was generated by multiplex PCR. Data came from an Illumina HiSeq 4000. CDR3 regions were amplified by Arm-PCR with iRepertoire HTBI primers to construct TCR beta libraries. Before sequencing, the PCR products underwent gel purification. Per the original workflow: Gene usage analysis of CDR3 amino acid clonotypes used the 62 TRBV and 14 TRBJ segments found across samples. COPE and FqMerger were used to merge filtered high-quality paired reads into contigs. Contigs were aligned with BLAST to IMGT TRBV, TRBD and TRBJ reference genes, and CDR3 was defined per IMGT. Any clonotype with a frequency above 0.1% was counted as a highly expanded clone. Repertoire diversity was measured by Shannon entropy, and V-J evenness by the Gini coefficient. A clonotype found in more than one individual was treated as public. TCRdb passed the public sequencing reads through fastp at Q25 and MiXCR, retaining productive beta sequences. Entries are consolidated by CDR3 protein sequence, retaining the most common genes and DNA. None of the V and J calls come from the authors' own analysis; TCRdb made them. This sample comprises around 450,000 distinct CDR3 sequences, about 16% of them detected only once. The top ten clonotypes cover over 15% of the sample.

The trim is 5 bases for V and 6 bases for J, with a gap of 16 bases between the germline ends. Per the germline V gene (reference sequence), GTSNPN is the CDR1 and SVGIG is the CDR2. From cysteine to phenylalanine, the CDR3 is 13 amino acids long. The entry retains the CDR3 DNA only, 39 bases that are in frame from base 1. This clonotype was seen at least ten times. There is no known antigen for this receptor. No per-base quality is available; no much larger clone lies one base away. Results the study describes overall, beyond this receptor: Preferential use of TRBV28, TRBJ1-2 and TRBJ2-5 was observed in persistent disease, whereas TRBV20-1 and TRBJ2-1 were favored in newly diagnosed disease. Peripheral blood alone was examined, since thyroid tissue, which constituted the primary lesion, could not be accessed. As a limitation, the authors acknowledged that the small sample size may reduce accuracy. Patients with persistent disease shared more public clonotypes (around 2,500) than newly diagnosed patients did (approximately 990). Compared with newly diagnosed patients, patients with persistent Graves' disease had lower TCR Shannon entropy and fewer highly expanded clones, which suggests clonal expansion. Only the TCR beta chain was sequenced and analyzed.

These data also formed part of another study, on T cells in Graves' hyperthyroidism and ophthalmopathy. From the second report: Graves' hyperthyroidism was defined as stable when no progression to ophthalmopathy occurred over 18 months of follow-up. Hyperthyroidism patients were aged 18 to 65 years and newly diagnosed, with disease duration of less than 2 months. The study excluded patients with uncontrolled infections, other autoimmune diseases, pregnancy or lactation. Diagnoses relied on clinical symptoms, serum thyroxine and TRAb, thyroid ultrasound and orbital computed tomography. A first-round RT-PCR of the TCR CDR3 used the HTBI primer set with the Qiagen OneStep RT-PCR kit. Most expanded thyroid clonotypes (frequency above 0.001) were also detected in blood, suggesting blood repertoires may reflect thyroid immune responses. A model built on a 13 V-J signature distinguished ophthalmopathy from stable hyperthyroidism, reaching roughly 88% sensitivity and around 81% specificity in cross-validation and 80%/75% in testing. In validation, progression to ophthalmopathy was predicted by the model with roughly 71% sensitivity and 72.22% specificity, a median of about 6.8 months before onset. To identify TCR V-J signatures that set the groups apart, the researchers used a discovery cohort of 100 or so patients, made up of some 41 with Graves' ophthalmopathy and some 60 with stable Graves' hyperthyroidism. Whether ophthalmopathy could be predicted prospectively was tested in an independent validation cohort made up of 18 to 20 hyperthyroidism patients plus 17 patients who later progressed to ophthalmopathy. The 85 to 100 discovery patients were divided at random into training and test sets in a 7:3 ratio. The study also compared thyroid tissue and blood T-cell repertoires from several Graves' hyperthyroidism patients. After blood sampling, hyperthyroidism patients were treated with methimazole at a starting dose of 30 mg daily, and ophthalmopathy patients were treated with high-dose intravenous methylprednisolone. The libraries were constructed in a second round of multiplex PCR and then size-selected and purified. Sequencing of the libraries was done on an Illumina HiSeq2000 using paired-end 100 bp reads. SOAPnuke was used to process the raw data, throwing out any read that contained adapters or uncalled bases, had a mean Phred below 15, or lacked an exact constant-primer or identifier match. COPE v1.2.5 was used to merge the high-quality paired reads, and each unique nucleotide sequence was defined as a clonotype. Clonotypes were aligned to IMGT TRBV, TRBD and TRBJ reference segments using MiTCR v1.1. Only V-J combinations with frequency above 0.0001, covering about 99% of repertoires, were analysed. The TCS score was defined as F50 (clonal expansion) divided by E x V (chaos), with BLOSUM62-based TCRdist calculated between CDR3 peptides within each V-J. Welch's t-statistics and random forest reduced roughly 500 V-J features to about 12, which were used in a naive Bayes classifier (R e1071). No statistical method was used to fix the sample size in advance, and group allocation was not hidden from the investigators. The paper reports TCR Vbeta CDR3 sequencing of approximately 140 peripheral blood samples: 40 or so ophthalmopathy, fewer than 85 hyperthyroidism and around 17 progressor patients.

The rearrangement combines TRBV30 with TRBJ1-1, with a weak D call of TRBD1 (6 bases match). The sample in question was peripheral blood mononuclear cells (PBMCs), obtained at new diagnosis, from a patient treated with antithyroid drugs. This receptor was obtained from a woman in her twenties or thirties with Graves disease. Donor details come from another sample of the same person, matched by shared clones. The CDR3 reads as follows: CAWGTGLGSEAFF. The DNA is as follows: TGTGCCTGGGGTACAGGGTTGGGGTCTGAAGCTTTCTTT.